This entry is about one T cell receptor beta chain. This specimen comes from a study of cytomegalovirus exposure and HLA in healthy donors. The table came from immunoSEQ multiplex PCR; TCRdb's copy has only in-frame clones and leaves some out. The data contain more than 250,000 clones, about 92% of them singletons. The sequencing sample was made of PBMCs. This TCR was recovered from a woman aged 25 to 39 in good health and CMV-seronegative.

DNA for the CDR3: TGTGCCAGCAGAGCCTCAGGGTCGGACGAGCAGTACTTC. Residues: CASRASGSDEQYF. The genes are TRBV6-1 and TRBJ2-7; D possibly corresponds to TRBD1 (5 bases). This CDR3 is 13 amino acids long. With 6 bases removed from V and 5 bases from J, the gap between germline ends came to 14 bases. CDR1 MNHNS and CDR2 SASEGT come from the germline V gene.